A single sample is the source of the 8 T cell receptor beta chains below, sequenced in a study of T cell changes during pregnancy in multiple sclerosis. Some clones are missing from TCRdb's copy, which holds only in-frame ones; the method was immunoSEQ multiplex PCR. The profile covers roughly 42,000 clones, with around 89% appearing a single time and approximately 0.67% taken by the ten largest. The sequenced sample was CD4+ T cells from peripheral blood mononuclear cells, obtained in the first trimester of pregnancy. These receptors originate from a female donor with multiple sclerosis, enrolled in a pregnancy study.

This sequence joins TRBV5-1 and TRBJ1-1, with D possibly being TRBD1 (6 bases). V was pared by 4 bases and J by 0 bases, with 13 bases between. Germline V gives CDR1 SGHRS, CDR2 YFSETQ. CDR3 length equals 15 residues. The CDR3 protein is CASSRTGHLNTEAFF. DNA of the CDR3: TGCGCCAGCAGCCGGACGGGACACTTGAACACTGAAGCTTTCTTT.

This clone was seen a few times. The V call is TRBV7-9, the J call TRBJ2-7; 8 bases are shared with TRBD1. The J segment lost 3 bases and the V segment lost 6 bases, leaving 10 bases of the junction unmatched. This CDR3 is built from 15 residues. Per the germline V gene, CDR1 is SEHNR and CDR2 is FQNEAQ (reference sequence). CDR3 loop: CASSKGQGRIYEQYF. For the CDR3, the DNA is TGTGCCAGCAGTAAAGGACAGGGTCGAATCTACGAGCAGTACTTC.

The chain carries TRBV6-6 and TRBJ2-2; 8 nucleotides match TRBD2. Trimming took 2 bases from V and 6 from J; bases not matched to a gene: 5. CDR1 is MNHNY and CDR2 is SVGAGI in the germline V gene (reference sequence). This CDR3 is 15 amino acids long. In DNA, the CDR3 is TGTGCCAGCAGTTACCCCGGGACTAGGGCCGGGGAGCTGTTTTTT. Amino acids: CASSYPGTRAGELFF.

The chain combines TRBV5-1 with TRBJ2-7; 11 positions match TRBD2. Trimming removed 4 bases from V and 5 bases from J; junction bases left unmatched: 8. In germline, CDR1 is SGHRS, CDR2 YFSETQ. This CDR3 has 15 residues. DNA for the CDR3: TGCGCCAGCAGCCTGGGACTAGCGGACCCCAACGAGCAGTACTTC. It encodes CASSLGLADPNEQYF.

This clone has a handful of counts. V is TRBV19 and J is TRBJ1-4; D may be TRBD1 (6 bases). This CDR3 contains 15 residues. Trimming left V 6 bases short and J 4 bases short, with 15 bases between. From germline, CDR1 is LNHDA and CDR2 SQIVND (reference sequence). CDR3 nucleotide sequence: TGTGCCAGTAGGGACTCAACAGGGCGTAATGAAAAACTGTTTTTT. Amino acid sequence: CASRDSTGRNEKLFF.

The chain has TRBV19 and TRBJ2-1; TRBD2 matches 10 bases. Trimming at V came to 4 bases and at J to 3 bases, leaving 6 bases not matched to a gene. Germline CDR1 LNHDA, CDR2 SQIVND (reference sequence). The CDR3 length is 16 residues. CDR3 DNA: TGTGCCAGTAGTAGTCTAGCGGGAGTAGTCTACAATGAGCAGTTCTTC. Its translation: CASSSLAGVVYNEQFF.

This clone showed up just once. The CDR3 spells CASSFPSTGELFF. The CDR3 DNA reads TGTGCCAGCAGTTTTCCTTCCACCGGGGAGCTGTTTTTT. This chain links TRBV28 with TRBJ2-2; D is unresolved. Deletions cut 3 bases from V and 4 bases from J, with 6 bases between. Germline V gene data show CDR1 as MDHEN and CDR2 as SYDVKM. The CDR3 is made up of 13 amino acids.

The CDR3 protein is CASSDSRLAGDGSTDTQYF. The DNA of the CDR3 is TGTGCCAGCAGTGACTCGAGACTAGCGGGAGATGGAAGCACAGATACGCAGTATTTT. The rearrangement joins TRBV6-4 to TRBJ2-3; 12 positions match TRBD2. The CDR3 consists of 19 residues. The ends lost 0 bases at V and 0 bases at J; junction bases unmatched: 7. Germline V CDR1 and CDR2: MRHNA, SNTAGT.